This entry is about one T cell receptor (beta chain). It lacks a known antigen. The data are from a study of monozygotic twins with inflammatory bowel disease (dated by TCRdb to between 2018 and 2021). Study-wide context: In total, around 30 monozygotic twin pairs made up the full study: 19 Danish pairs, all IBD-discordant, plus nine German pairs, of which four were IBD-concordant and five were IBD-discordant. Each individual had, on average, about 151 000 unique TCRalpha sequences and 181 000 unique TCRbeta sequences available for analysis. Disease-associated traits were sought mainly through comparisons between IBD patients and their genetically identical healthy co-twins within discordant pairs. The investigation overall reported the following: Because patients received different immunosuppressive treatments, the repertoires may have picked up extra background noise and variability between individuals. IBD patients had lower TCRbeta repertoire diversity, measured by the inverse Simpson index, than their healthy co-twins. IBD patients shared fewer clonotypes with other individuals than healthy twins did, most markedly in patients showing signs of disease activity. The results gave no support for a single strong signal or clonotype linked to IBD. Concordant and discordant twins showed no difference in repertoire similarity, possibly because of limited statistical power. The analysis was unable to tell different T cell subtypes apart.

The library was made by 5' RACE. Preparation of each TCR library used about 4,000 ng of total RNA. For each sample, cDNA synthesis with SMARTScribe reverse transcriptase was split into eight separate reactions. During cDNA synthesis, template switching introduced unique molecular identifiers that contained a 6-nucleotide sample barcode. Amplification of TCRalpha and TCRbeta cDNA involved two nested PCRs of approximately 16 and 10 cycles, and each PCR was followed by bead purification. Before amplification, the cDNA was treated with uracil DNA-glycosylase and purified using the QIAquick PCR purification kit. In the second PCR, Illumina TruSeq-compatible adapters and sample-specific barcodes were added. Library quality and concentration were checked on TapeStation and Qubit, and libraries were pooled at 4.5 to 5.5 ng each. The pooled libraries were sequenced with 2 x 100 bp reads and custom sequencing primers on an Illumina HiSeq2500 single-index Rapid Run. Regarding the original processing steps: MiGEC version 1.2.6 was used for UMI-based consensus assembly to correct PCR and sequencing errors. MiXCR version 2.1.1 handled V(D)J alignment, clonotype assembly and CDR3 extraction. To normalise gene usage, clonotype sharing and MAIT/NKT TCR abundance, the analysis used the top 1000, 10 000 and 20 000 clonotypes per sample. After downsampling to 27 000 UMIs, diversity was calculated as the inverse Simpson index using the vegan R package. Paired Mann-Whitney U tests on discordant twin pairs were used, with Benjamini-Hochberg multiple-testing correction. TCRdb reprocessed the reads and assigns one entry to each CDR3 protein sequence, leaving out DNA. These V and J calls derive from TCRdb rather than the authors' analysis. The sample table on file contains 140,000 to 150,000 distinct CDR3 sequences. More than 1% of the sample belongs to the ten largest clones.

From each donor, an approximately 2.5 ml peripheral blood sample was collected into PAXgene tubes and stored at -80 degrees C. Without T cell sorting, total RNA was isolated from whole blood using the PAXgene blood miRNA kit on an automated QIAcube. Peripheral blood from monozygotic twin pairs concordant or discordant for inflammatory bowel disease was subjected to deep TCRalpha and TCRbeta repertoire profiling with unique molecular barcoding. For every twin pair, smoking habits were documented, and each individual was categorised as a current, former or never smoker. From the cysteine up to the phenylalanine, the CDR3 has a length of 15 residues. This entry has no DNA. Looking up the germline V gene yields CDR1 SGHRS and CDR2 YFSETQ.

This TCR came from a human donor with ulcerative colitis or Crohn's disease, or a healthy co-twin of an affected twin (not recorded which). In this chain, TRBV5-1 is recombined with TRBJ2-7; with no DNA, the TCRdb D assignment of TRBD2 cannot be verified. Sequencing input: blood. This receptor carries the CDR3 CASSLAKGRDYEQYF.